This T cell receptor (beta chain) is from a study of radiation and T cells in renal cell carcinoma. Study outcomes and limitations: From baseline, blood top tumor clonotypes peaked at 2 weeks post-radiation.

The sample holds one count of this clone. As yet, its antigen is unknown. The CDR3 consists of 15 residues. The ends were cut back, 5 bases at V and 1 base at J, with 14 bases in the middle. In germline, CDR1 is MNHNS, CDR2 SASEGT. Time point defined: blood 4 weeks post-SBRT, at nephrectomy. Treatment noted: 15 Gy SBRT to primary tumor, nephrectomy 4 weeks later. Radiation-treated patients gave blood at baseline, week 2 and week 4. Only in-frame clones appear in the TCRdb table, and some are missing; sequencing was by immunoSEQ multiplex PCR. Of some 100,000 clones listed, around 80% are singletons. The chain has TRBV6-1 and TRBJ1-1, with TRBD1 as a possible D gene (6 bases). Source: blood, taken from a patient whose treatment included radiotherapy and nephrectomy. The clonotype originates from a man in his fifties or sixties with renal cell carcinoma. The CDR3 coding sequence is TGTGCCAGCAGTACAGGGAGGGGTGCGAACACTGAAGCTTTCTTT. Translation: CASSTGRGANTEAFF.